This T cell receptor beta chain was recorded in a study of blood T cell repertoires in COVID-19. At the level of the study: T cells, B-cell-depleted T cells, or PBMCs supplied cDNA or gDNA.

V dropped 1 base and J dropped 1; count of bases not matched to a gene: 6. Germline V gene lookup returns CDR1 MNHNS and CDR2 SASEGT. The CDR3 has 16 amino acids. Authors' processing steps: Quantification of nucleated cells was approximated via reference gene primer amplification. Measured with immunoSEQ multiplex PCR; TCRdb has only the in-frame clones, and not every one. V, J and clone size reflect that table, while D and trimming were determined from the DNA. This table holds about 59,000 clones, 79% found once. The clonotype was recovered from a man aged 55 to 70 with acute or convalescent COVID-19. The specimen was peripheral blood. The chain uses TRBV6-1 and TRBJ1-1; 7 bases line up with TRBD1. The CDR3 spells CASSEGRWTGNTEAFF. CDR3 coding DNA: TGTGCCAGCAGTGAAGGTCGGTGGACAGGGAACACTGAAGCTTTCTTT.